The 10 T cell receptor beta chains below all came from one sample that was sequenced in a study of T-cell memory formation after mild COVID-19. Each CDR3 protein is one row after TCRdb ran MiXCR on the 5' RACE reads. The data hold hundreds of thousands of distinct CDR3 sequences, with 25% to 30% observed a single time. Sequenced: PBMCs or a T cell subset sorted from them (not recorded which). The receptors were sampled from an adult woman who had mild COVID-19 (a few samples of this study predate the infection). Cell type and time point are not known.

The chain carries TRBV9 and TRBJ2-5, with D unclear. The ends were cut back, 0 bases at V and 5 bases at J, with 23 bases in the middle. The CDR3 length is 18 residues. Germline V lookup: CDR1 SGDLS, CDR2 YYNGEE. The CDR3 spells CASSVESKGFRVVETQYF. CDR3 DNA sequence: TGTGCCAGCAGCGTAGAATCGAAAGGGTTTCGAGTTGTGGAGACCCAGTACTTC. Together with reference TRBV9 and TRBJ2-5, the CDR3 gives the full variable domain: DSGVTQTPKHLITATGQRVTLRCSPRSGDLSVYWYQQSLDQGLQFLIQYYNGEERAKGNILERFSAQQFPDLHSELNLSSLELGDSALYFCASSVESKGFRVVETQYFGPGTRLLVL.

There are a few counts of this clonotype. This chain connects TRBV5-1 to TRBJ2-3; D is unclear. Per germline, CDR1 SGHRS and CDR2 YFSETQ. The CDR3 extends over 13 amino acids. V was shortened by 0 bases and J by 6 bases, with 8 bases between the two germline ends. This CDR3 reads CASSLGPSDTQYF. DNA for the CDR3: TGCGCCAGCAGCTTGGGCCCATCGGATACGCAGTATTTT.

The chain employs TRBV6-5 and TRBJ2-5; D is possibly TRBD2 (6 bases). Germline V gene sequence: CDR1 MNHEY, CDR2 SVGAGI. This CDR3 is built from 14 residues. The V end was cut by 1 base, the J end by 2 bases, with 8 bases between. CDR3 sequence (DNA): TGTGCCAGCAGTTACTTCAGCGGGCAAGAGACCCAGTACTTC. Protein sequence: CASSYFSGQETQYF.

This clonotype was picked up a small number of times. V usage is TRBV7-2 and J usage is TRBJ2-7; 7 nucleotides align to TRBD2. V lost 4 bases, J lost 3 bases, and 6 bases stayed unmatched. Per germline, CDR1 SGHTA and CDR2 FQGNSA. This CDR3 is built from 14 residues. CDR3 loop: CASSWAGDGYEQYF. In DNA, the CDR3 is TGTGCCAGCAGCTGGGCGGGGGACGGCTACGAGCAGTACTTC.

The chain has TRBV6-5 and TRBJ2-2; D is unresolved. From germline, CDR1 is MNHEY and CDR2 SVGAGI. This CDR3 is built from 14 residues. V was trimmed by 6 bases and J by 1 base, leaving 9 bases between them. CDR3 sequence: CASRFYGNTGELFF. In nucleotides, the CDR3 is TGTGCCAGCAGGTTTTATGGGAACACCGGGGAGCTGTTTTTT.

The chain employs TRBV9 and TRBJ2-5; a possible D gene is TRBD1 (6 bases). The V end lost 1 base, the J end lost 5 bases, and 9 bases lay between the germline ends. Germline V gene data show CDR1 as SGDLS and CDR2 as YYNGEE. The CDR3 is 13 residues long. CDR3 sequence (DNA): TGTGCCAGCAGCGTAAATAGGGGGGAGACCCAGTACTTC. This gives the protein CASSVNRGETQYF.

The chain recombines TRBV12-3 or TRBV12-4 with TRBJ1-2; D unresolved. The CDR3 has 8 amino acids. The V gene lost 5 bases and the J gene lost 12 bases, with 4 bases spanning the gap. CDR3 in amino acids: CASSPDTF. CDR3 bases: TGTGCCAGCAGTCCAGACACCTTC.

This chain uses TRBV4-1 with TRBJ1-2, with D unresolved. Germline V CDR1 and CDR2: MGHRA, YSYEKL. The CDR3 is made up of 15 amino acids. Trimming took off 4 bases at V and 1 base at J, with 13 bases between the two ends. The CDR3 bases are TGCGCCAGCAGCCCGTCCCCCGGTTTTAACTATGGCTACACCTTC. As protein: CASSPSPGFNYGYTF.

The rearrangement uses TRBV4-3 and TRBJ2-7; 9 bases match TRBD1. This CDR3 has 15 amino acids. Trimming took 0 bases from V and 6 from J; bases not matched to a gene: 6. Per germline, CDR1 LGHNA and CDR2 YSLEER. The CDR3 nucleotides are TGCGCCAGCAGCCAAGACGTAACAGGGGGCAGCGAGCAGTACTTC. It is translated as CASSQDVTGGSEQYF.

V and J are TRBV5-5 and TRBJ2-5; 10 bases match TRBD2. Trimming at V came to 4 bases and at J to 3 bases, leaving 6 bases not matched to a gene. Germline V CDR1 and CDR2: SGHKS, YYEKEE (reference sequence). The CDR3 has 15 residues. In nucleotides, the CDR3 is TGTGCCAGCAGCCCTCGGCTAGCGGGGGAAGAGACCCAGTACTTC. Protein sequence: CASSPRLAGEETQYF.